Listed below are T cell receptor beta chains from one sample, sequenced in a study of identifying expanded T cells in peripheral blood. TCRdb's table, derived via immunoSEQ multiplex PCR, lists solely in-frame clones and lacks some. The sample has roughly 96,000 clones; around 90% are singletons. The specimen sequenced was blood. These receptors came from a person between 18 and 75 years old in good health. Both conserved end residues are part of each CDR3. A D gene is named only where the DNA matches it firmly. The listing skips clone size in some rows; elsewhere it reads once, few, many or a size class.

D gene	J gene	V gene	clone size	CDR3 DNA	CDR3 protein
NA	TRBJ1-5	TRBV6-5	NA	TGTGCCAGCAGGGGGCGGGGGCGCGACCAGCCCCAGCATTTT	CASRGRGRDQPQHF
TRBD2	TRBJ2-1	TRBV13	NA	TGTGCCAGCAGTCAACTAGCGGTACTTTACAATGAGCAGTTCTTC	CASSQLAVLYNEQFF
TRBD1	TRBJ1-1	TRBV7-9	NA	TGTGCCAGCAGCTTAGGGACAGGGGTGGACACTGAAGCTTTCTTT	CASSLGTGVDTEAFF
NA	TRBJ2-1	TRBV7-3	NA	TGTGCCAGCAGCCCGGAAAGGGACTACAATGAGCAGTTCTTC	CASSPERDYNEQFF
NA	TRBJ1-1	TRBV6-1	NA	TGTGCCACGGTTCGGGGCACTGAAGCTTTCTTT	CATVRGTEAFF
NA	TRBJ1-2	TRBV2	NA	TGTGCCAGCAAACCAGGGGAAGACTATGGCTACACCTTC	CASKPGEDYGYTF
NA	TRBJ1-4	TRBV30	NA	TGTGCCTGGAGTGGAAGGGGCCAGACGAATGAAAAACTGTTTTTT	CAWSGRGQTNEKLFF
TRBD1	TRBJ1-2	TRBV18	few	TGTGCCAGCTCACACGGACAGGGAGTGGGGTATGGCTACACCTTC	CASSHGQGVGYGYTF
NA	TRBJ1-3	TRBV19	NA	TGTGCCAGTAGCCCGACGCGGACAGTTTTAGGAAACACCATATATTTT	CASSPTRTVLGNTIYF
NA	TRBJ1-5	TRBV15	NA	TGTGCCACCAGCAGCAACGAACAAGGCAATCAGCCCCAGCATTTT	CATSSNEQGNQPQHF
NA	TRBJ2-5	TRBV30	NA	TGTGCCTGGAGTGTCGGCAGGTCCCGGCAGACCCAGTACTTC	CAWSVGRSRQTQYF
NA	TRBJ1-3	TRBV5-5	NA	TGTGCCAGCAGCTTGGAACCTAGCGGAAACACCATATATTTT	CASSLEPSGNTIYF
NA	TRBJ2-1	TRBV4-3	NA	TGCGCCAGCAGCCAGGGGATTGAGGACTACTCCTACAATGAGCAGTTCTTC	CASSQGIEDYSYNEQFF
NA	TRBJ2-3	TRBV6-6	NA	TGTGCCAGCAGTTACGCGCAGGGACCTAGCACAGATACGCAGTATTTT	CASSYAQGPSTDTQYF
TRBD1	TRBJ2-1	TRBV7-3	NA	TGTGCCAGCAGCTTAAACAGGGGGCCGTACAATGAGCAGTTCTTC	CASSLNRGPYNEQFF
NA	TRBJ1-5	TRBV6-1	NA	TGTGCCAGCAGTGGTAATCGGGGCAATCAGCCCCAGCATTTT	CASSGNRGNQPQHF
TRBD1	TRBJ2-3	TRBV5-1	NA	TGCGCCAGCACCCGGACAGGGGGCTACACAGATACGCAGTATTTT	CASTRTGGYTDTQYF
NA	TRBJ2-2	TRBV19	NA	TGTGCCAGTACCCCCCCTCACGGACGGAGGAACACCGGGGAGCTGTTTTTT	CASTPPHGRRNTGELFF
TRBD1	TRBJ2-7	TRBV27	once	TGTGCCAGCAGTAGGGGACAGGGGGTTTACGAGCAGTACTTC	CASSRGQGVYEQYF
NA	TRBJ1-5	TRBV12-5	NA	TGTGCTAGTGGTAGAGGGGGAAATCAGCCCCAGCATTTT	CASGRGGNQPQHF
NA	TRBJ2-6	TRBV7-9	NA	TGTGCCAGCAGCAGGGGAACGGGAAACTCTGGGGCCAACGTCCTGACTTTC	CASSRGTGNSGANVLTF
NA	TRBJ2-1	TRBV4-1	NA	TGCGCCAGCAGCCAAGATCGTCTCCGGGATGAGCAGTTCTTC	CASSQDRLRDEQFF
NA	TRBJ2-3	TRBV14	once	TGTGCCAGCGGAGCCGGGGGCACAGATACGCAGTATTTT	CASGAGGTDTQYF
NA	TRBJ1-4	TRBV7-2	NA	TGTGCCAGCAGCCAAACACTCGACAGCACGCTTGGAAAACTGTTTTTT	CASSQTLDSTLGKLFF
TRBD1	TRBJ2-7	TRBV7-2	NA	TGTGCCAGCAGCTTTTTACCTACCGGGACAGGGTTCTACGAGCAGTACTTC	CASSFLPTGTGFYEQYF
NA	TRBJ2-5	TRBV29-1	NA	TGCAGCGTTGAAAAGGGGGAGCAAGAGACCCAGTACTTC	CSVEKGEQETQYF
TRBD2	TRBJ2-7	TRBV5-4	NA	TGTGCCAGCAGCTTGGGCGGACTAGCGGACCACGAGCAGTACTTC	CASSLGGLADHEQYF
NA	TRBJ2-2	TRBV30	NA	TGTGCCTGGAGTGTTTTGCAGGGGACGCGCGGGGAGCTGTTTTTT	CAWSVLQGTRGELFF
NA	TRBJ2-3	TRBV30	NA	TGTGCCTGTATCTGGGCAGGGAACACAGATACGCAGTATTTT	CACIWAGNTDTQYF
NA	TRBJ1-5	TRBV6-6	NA	TGTGCCAGCAGAGCAGGGGAATATAGCAATCAGCCCCAGCATTTT	CASRAGEYSNQPQHF
NA	TRBJ1-4	TRBV6-6	NA	TGTGCCAGCAGCGATTTCCCGGACGGTTGGGAAAAACTGTTTTTT	CASSDFPDGWEKLFF
NA	TRBJ1-5	TRBV4-3	many	TGCGCCAGCAGCCTCGACGGGGCTCGGCCCCAGCATTTT	CASSLDGARPQHF
NA	TRBJ1-3	TRBV9	NA	TGTGCCACACGATCGGGGGTAGGAAACACCATATATTTT	CATRSGVGNTIYF
NA	TRBJ1-1	TRBV29-1	NA	TGCAGCGTTGAGGGAGGGGGCACTGAAGCTTTCTTT	CSVEGGGTEAFF
NA	TRBJ2-3	TRBV5-8	NA	TGTGCCAGCAAATTCCAGAGCACAGATACGCAGTATTTT	CASKFQSTDTQYF
NA	TRBJ1-3	TRBV4-2	NA	TGTGCCAGCAGCCAAGATTTGAGTGGAAACACCATATATTTT	CASSQDLSGNTIYF
NA	TRBJ1-5	TRBV19	NA	TGTGCCAGTAGTATCGGGGTTAGCAATCAGCCCCAGCATTTT	CASSIGVSNQPQHF
NA	TRBJ1-3	TRBV10-2	once	TGCGCCAGCAGTGAGATGGGTGGAAACACCATATATTTT	CASSEMGGNTIYF
NA	TRBJ2-7	TRBV30	NA	TGTGCCTGGAGTCAAGGGGGGGGATCCTACGAGCAGTACTTC	CAWSQGGGSYEQYF
TRBD1	TRBJ1-4	TRBV28	NA	TGTGCCAGCAGGACAGGGGTGTATGAAAAACTGTTTTTT	CASRTGVYEKLFF
TRBD2	TRBJ2-3	TRBV4-2	NA	TGTGCCAGCAGCCCGGCGGGAGTCGGTACAGATACGCAGTATTTT	CASSPAGVGTDTQYF
NA	TRBJ1-3	TRBV6-6	NA	TGTGCCAGCAGGGGGGACGCCTTTCTAGGCACCATATATTTT	CASRGDAFLGTIYF
NA	TRBJ2-7	TRBV19	NA	TGTGCCAGTAGTCTCGGGACAACCTACGAGCAGTACTTC	CASSLGTTYEQYF
NA	TRBJ1-1	TRBV7-9	NA	TGTGCCAGCAGCAAGGAACAGGGCCTGCACTCTGAAGCTTTCTTT	CASSKEQGLHSEAFF
TRBD1	TRBJ1-2	TRBV6-1	NA	TGTGCCAGCAGTGACCACGACAGGGGATATGGCTACACCTTC	CASSDHDRGYGYTF
NA	TRBJ1-2	TRBV28	NA	TGTGCCAGCAGTACAGGAGACCAGCGTGGCTACACCTTC	CASSTGDQRGYTF
TRBD1	TRBJ2-6	TRBV9	NA	TGTGCCAGCAGCGCGACAGGGGGCAGGGGGGCCAACGTCCTGACTTTC	CASSATGGRGANVLTF
TRBD1	TRBJ1-2	TRBV2	NA	TGTGCCAGCAAGATAACAGGGGAGGTTAAGGGCTACACCTTC	CASKITGEVKGYTF
NA	TRBJ1-5	TRBV18	NA	TGTGCCAGCTCACCGGCGCAGGGACTCAATCAGCCCCAGCATTTT	CASSPAQGLNQPQHF
NA	TRBJ2-5	TRBV5-4	NA	TGTGCCAGCAGTTACAGGGCTGGAGAGACCCAGTACTTC	CASSYRAGETQYF
TRBD2	TRBJ2-1	TRBV30	once	TGTGCCTGGAGTGTACTCCGGACTAGCGGGGGGATGAGCTCCTACAATGAGCAGTTCTTC	CAWSVLRTSGGMSSYNEQFF
TRBD2	TRBJ2-7	TRBV5-4	NA	TGTGCCAGCAGCGACCCGACTAGCGGGGGGCTCAACGAGCAGTACTTC	CASSDPTSGGLNEQYF
TRBD2	TRBJ2-1	TRBV11-3	NA	TGTGCCAGCAGCCCGTGGACTAGCGGACAGTTCTTC	CASSPWTSGQFF
NA	TRBJ1-2	TRBV5-1	once	TGCGCCAGCAGCTCGAACGGGGAGGGGAGGGGCTACACCTTC	CASSSNGEGRGYTF
NA	TRBJ1-1	TRBV30	NA	TGTGCCTGGAGTGTTGGGGGGCCGAACACTGAAGCTTTCTTT	CAWSVGGPNTEAFF
NA	TRBJ2-1	TRBV20-1	NA	TGCAGTGCTAACGGACCTGAGCAGTTCTTC	CSANGPEQFF
NA	TRBJ2-2	TRBV19	NA	TGTGCCAGTAGTATTTCAGGGCGGGGCGGGGAGCTGTTTTTT	CASSISGRGGELFF
TRBD1	TRBJ2-7	TRBV18	once	TGTGCCAGCTCACCACCGAAAGGGACAGGGGGCAACGAGCAGTACTTC	CASSPPKGTGGNEQYF
TRBD1	TRBJ2-5	TRBV28	NA	TGTGCCAGCAGTATAGACAGGGGGACCCAGTACTTC	CASSIDRGTQYF